This passage covers 5 T cell receptor beta chains from one sample sequenced in a study of blood T cells in healthy people across ages. Next came a second PCR, run for roughly 6 to 11 cycles, which used a sample-barcoded 5' primer along with a J-beta primer mix. TCRdb re-derived calls from the 5' RACE reads in MiXCR, one entry per CDR3 protein. Of around 790,000 distinct CDR3 sequences in the sample, approximately 48% were seen once. The sequencing input was blood. The receptors come from a man in his fifties or sixties in good health.

V usage is TRBV6-2 or TRBV6-3 and J usage is TRBJ1-2, with D hard to call. V shed 7 bases and J shed 8 bases, with 23 bases lying between them. CDR1 is MNHEY and CDR2 is SVGEGT in the germline V gene. The CDR3 consists of 15 residues. This CDR3 is CASTPEAGKRGGYTF. DNA of the CDR3: TGTGCCAGCACGCCTGAGGCGGGGAAACGAGGCGGCTACACCTTC.

J is TRBJ2-5 and V is TRBV2; 9 bases are shared with TRBD2. V shed 5 bases, J shed 5 bases, and the junction held 9 bases outside the gene matches. The CDR3 spans 15 residues. From germline, CDR1 is SNHLY and CDR2 FYNNEI. CDR3 protein: CASSPKGLARETQYF. The CDR3, as DNA: TGTGCCAGCAGTCCTAAGGGACTAGCACGGGAGACCCAGTACTTC.

This clonotype was seen ten or more times. This chain joins TRBV7-9 and TRBJ1-6, with 10 nucleotides matching TRBD1. Per germline, CDR1 SEHNR and CDR2 FQNEAQ (reference sequence). V was clipped by 5 bases and J by 5 bases; unmatched bases: 6. The CDR3 totals 16 residues. CDR3 DNA: TGTGCCAGCAGCCATTTTGGGACAGGGGATAATTCACCCCTCCACTTT. Translation: CASSHFGTGDNSPLHF.

The table lists this clonotype with a few counts. The chain has TRBV6-2 or TRBV6-3 and TRBJ2-6, with D unresolved. The V gene's germline CDR1 is MNHEY and CDR2 SVGEGT. V shed 7 bases and J shed 0 bases, with 13 bases lying between them. The CDR3 contains 16 residues. In DNA, the CDR3 is TGTGCCAGCAACTCCTACCAAAGCTCTGGGGCCAACGTCCTGACTTTC. As protein: CASNSYQSSGANVLTF.

The V and J genes are TRBV7-2 and TRBJ2-3; D assignment may be TRBD1 or TRBD2 (5 bases each). CDR3 length: 16 residues. CDR1 and CDR2 from the germline V gene are SGHTA and FQGNSA. The ends were cut back, 1 base at V and 4 bases at J, with 15 bases in the middle. CDR3 sequence: CASSLGSGAGADTQYF. The CDR3 DNA is TGTGCCAGCAGCTTAGGGTCCGGGGCTGGCGCAGATACGCAGTATTTT. Together with reference TRBV7-2 and TRBJ2-3, the CDR3 gives the full variable domain: GAGVSQSPSNKVTEKGKDVELRCDPISGHTALYWYRQSLGQGLEFLIYFQGNSAPDKSGLPSDRFSAERTGGSVSTLTIQRTQQEDSAVYLCASSLGSGAGADTQYFGPGTRLTVL.